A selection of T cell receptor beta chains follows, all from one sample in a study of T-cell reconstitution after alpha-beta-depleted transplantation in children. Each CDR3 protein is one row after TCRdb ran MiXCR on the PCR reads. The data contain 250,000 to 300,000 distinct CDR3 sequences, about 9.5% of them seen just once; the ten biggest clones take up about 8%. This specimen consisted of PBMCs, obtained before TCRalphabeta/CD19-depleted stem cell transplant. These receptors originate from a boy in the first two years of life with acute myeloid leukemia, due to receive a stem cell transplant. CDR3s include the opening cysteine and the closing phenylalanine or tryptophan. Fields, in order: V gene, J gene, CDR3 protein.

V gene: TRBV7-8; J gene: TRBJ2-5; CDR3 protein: CASSLNTGEGETQYF
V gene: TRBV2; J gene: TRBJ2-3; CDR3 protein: CASSEATGGQYF
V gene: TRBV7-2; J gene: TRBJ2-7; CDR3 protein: CASSAGHTSHEQYF
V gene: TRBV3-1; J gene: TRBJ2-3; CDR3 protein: CATSQELGLAGGTDTQYF
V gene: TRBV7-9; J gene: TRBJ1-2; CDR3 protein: CASTWDGLYGYTF
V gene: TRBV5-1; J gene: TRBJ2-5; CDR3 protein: CASSLEMGWGRGETQYF
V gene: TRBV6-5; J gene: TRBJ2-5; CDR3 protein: CASSYSGRETQYF
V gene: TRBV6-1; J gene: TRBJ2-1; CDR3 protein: CASGGEDRYNEQFF
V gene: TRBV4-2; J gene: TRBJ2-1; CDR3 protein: CASSQALAGAVNEQFF
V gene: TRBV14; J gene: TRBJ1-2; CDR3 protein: CASSQGFRSYGYTF
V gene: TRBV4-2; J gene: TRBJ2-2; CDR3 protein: CASLSVEGTGELFF
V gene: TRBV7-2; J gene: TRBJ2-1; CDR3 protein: CASSPAGTGVNEQFF
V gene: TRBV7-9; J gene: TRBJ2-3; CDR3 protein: CASSFSGGGSRTDTQYF
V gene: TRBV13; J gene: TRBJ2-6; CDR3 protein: CTSWPPKRGLSSGANVLTF
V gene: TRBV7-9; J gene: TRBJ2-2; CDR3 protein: CASSLTPSGRTGELFF
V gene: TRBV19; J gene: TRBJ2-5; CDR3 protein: CPSSTYGNQGGTQYF
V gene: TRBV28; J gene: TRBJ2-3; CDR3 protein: CASSLSSGRRTDTQYF
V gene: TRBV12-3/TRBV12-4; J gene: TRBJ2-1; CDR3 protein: CASSTRTTGLHEQFF
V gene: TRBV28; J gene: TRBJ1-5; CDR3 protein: CASSLGEGSNQPQHF
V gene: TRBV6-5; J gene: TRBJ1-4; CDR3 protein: CASSYPDRVREKLFF
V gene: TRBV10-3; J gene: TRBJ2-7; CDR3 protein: CAISTGFPPHEQYF
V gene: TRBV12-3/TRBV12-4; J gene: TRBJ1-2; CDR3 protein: CASTLGRVVYGYTF
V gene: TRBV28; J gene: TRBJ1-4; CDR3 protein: CASLGGGTPPEKLFF
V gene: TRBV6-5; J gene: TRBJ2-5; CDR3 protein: CASSSPGYQETQYF
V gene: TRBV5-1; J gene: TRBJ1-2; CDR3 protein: CASSHGQGGIYGYTF
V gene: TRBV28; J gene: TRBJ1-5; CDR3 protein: CASTRRANSNQPQHF
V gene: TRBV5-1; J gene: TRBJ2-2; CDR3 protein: CASSKGQGRPGELFF
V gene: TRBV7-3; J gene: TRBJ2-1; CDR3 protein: CASSVFRGNEQFF
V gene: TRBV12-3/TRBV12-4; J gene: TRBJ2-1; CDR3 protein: CASSLRNSDEQFF
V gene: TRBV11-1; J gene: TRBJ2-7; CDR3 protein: CASSLGLAGIYEQYF
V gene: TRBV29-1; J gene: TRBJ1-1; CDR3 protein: CSVDRLGAEAFF
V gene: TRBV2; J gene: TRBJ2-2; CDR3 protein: CASRVQGLGTGELFF
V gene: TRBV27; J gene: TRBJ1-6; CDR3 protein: CASSFNSFNNSPLHF
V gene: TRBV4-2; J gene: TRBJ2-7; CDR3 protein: CASSQGRKLANYEQYF
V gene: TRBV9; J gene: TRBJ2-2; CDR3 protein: CASSVGRDSYTGELFF
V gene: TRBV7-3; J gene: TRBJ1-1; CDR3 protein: CASSLRHGNTEAFF
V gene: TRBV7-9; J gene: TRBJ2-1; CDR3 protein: CASSLVIRDSNEQFF
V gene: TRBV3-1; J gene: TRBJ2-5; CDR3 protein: CASSQKGGETQYF
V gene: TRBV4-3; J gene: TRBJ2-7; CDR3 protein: CASSQDRAGSYEQYF
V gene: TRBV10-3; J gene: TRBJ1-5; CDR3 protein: CAISPEWGESSNQPQHF
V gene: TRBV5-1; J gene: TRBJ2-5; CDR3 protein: CASSFQQGTGETQYF
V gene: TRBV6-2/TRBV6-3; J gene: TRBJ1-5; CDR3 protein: CASRKGVGYASSNQPQHF
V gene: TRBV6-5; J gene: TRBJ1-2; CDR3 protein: CASSYGAGEGYGYTF
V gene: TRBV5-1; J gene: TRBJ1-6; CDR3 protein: CASSLIGTENSPLHF
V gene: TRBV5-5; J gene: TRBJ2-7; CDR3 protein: CASSLQGLLGEQYF
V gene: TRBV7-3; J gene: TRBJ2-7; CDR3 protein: CASVSGISLHEQYF
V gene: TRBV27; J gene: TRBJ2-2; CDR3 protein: CAIQGDTGELFF